The 5 T cell receptor beta chains presented below share a single source sample, sequenced in a study of graft-versus-host responses after intestinal transplantation (dated by TCRdb to the early 2020s). Libraries were built with the immunoSEQ multiplex PCR assay. The table was pulled from immuneACCESS by TCRdb, which kept in-frame rearrangements only. Such tables lose some clones; where checked, under half of the loss comes from unresolved V genes, and the rest has no known cause. The sample contains over 70,000 clones, around 90% of them found a single time. The top ten clones comprise roughly 4% of the sample. The time point label, as the study defines it: cells obtained before transplantation from donor or recipient. Their specific antigens are unknown. Sequenced here: unstimulated CD8+ T cells sorted from spleen or lymph node cells, sampled before transplant. These receptor sequences come from a human donor who was the organ donor for an intestinal transplant.

This chain uses TRBV4-1 with TRBJ1-4, with D unresolved. CDR3 size: 16 residues. The V gene's germline CDR1 is MGHRA and CDR2 YSYEKL. V lost 3 bases, J lost 5 bases, and 16 bases lay in between. The CDR3 nucleotides read TGCGCCAGCAGCCACCTCCTAGCCCCACAGAATGAAAAACTGTTTTTT. This translates into CASSHLLAPQNEKLFF.

The rearrangement links TRBV23-1 to TRBJ1-5; tentative D call: TRBD1 (5 bases). TRBV23-1 is flagged as an ORF with uncertain function. This CDR3 is 18 amino acids long. Trimming removed 2 bases at V and 6 bases at J, with 23 bases between. The CDR3 here is CASSQRWEGLDGFQPQHF. CDR3 DNA: TGCGCCAGCAGTCAAAGGTGGGAGGGACTTGACGGCTTTCAGCCCCAGCATTTT.

About this clone itself: One end of the junction does not line up with germline, which may come from a read error. As DNA, the CDR3 is TGTGCCACCAGCCCCGCAGGGGGCGCATACACTGAAGCTTTCTTT. Translated: CATSPAGGAYTEAFF. The chain recombines TRBV7-2 with TRBJ1-1; 8 positions match TRBD1. The CDR3 contains 15 residues. Germline assignment: CDR1 SGHTA and CDR2 FQGNSA.

The genes are TRBV29-1 and TRBJ2-1, with D possibly matching TRBD1 (5 bases). Deletions cut 2 bases from V and 8 bases from J, with 10 bases between. CDR1 SQVTM and CDR2 ANQGSEA come from the germline V gene. The CDR3 extends over 12 amino acids. The chain's CDR3 is CSVELGADEQFF. CDR3 nucleotide sequence: TGCAGCGTTGAATTAGGGGCCGATGAGCAGTTCTTC.

This chain connects TRBV4-2 to TRBJ2-1; a weak D match, TRBD2 (7 bases). V was shortened by 0 bases and J by 2 bases, with 11 bases between the two germline ends. Germline-derived CDR1 and CDR2 are LGHNA and YNFKEQ. The CDR3 totals 16 residues. As DNA, the CDR3 is TGTGCCAGCAGCCAAGAACTGCGGGGGCCCTACAATGAGCAGTTCTTC. It translates to CASSQELRGPYNEQFF.